This TCR beta chain was sequenced during a study of tumor and adjacent non-tumor tissue in lung cancer. The overall study: Approximately 4.2 million productive TCRbeta reads were obtained per sample on average. General observations from the study: Shorter survival was associated with higher TCR diversity in tumors. Compared with tumor, normal lung showed significantly lower TCR diversity.

The library came from three nested PCR rounds adapted from ARM-PCR protocols. TCRdb ran MiXCR on the multiplex PCR reads and lists one entry per CDR3 protein. The sample includes approximately 76,000 distinct CDR3 sequences, about two thirds of them seen just once. Per germline, CDR1 SQVTM and CDR2 ANQGSEA. This CDR3 comprises 11 residues. Unmatched junction bases numbered 2, after V lost 7 bases and J lost 4 bases. This sample's RNA came from whole unsorted tissue. Newly diagnosed lung cancer patients had thoracic surgery in China, August–late 2014, without prior chemotherapy. Sample share makes this clonotype medium-sized. Its specificity is unknown.

Sequenced input: lung tumor tissue. The TCR comes from a woman in her 70s with non-small cell lung cancer. This chain connects TRBV29-1 to TRBJ2-3; 7 bases are shared with TRBD1. Here the CDR3 DNA reads TGCAGCGCCGGACAGGCAGATACGCAGTATTTT. Translation gives CSAGQADTQYF.